This T cell receptor (beta chain) originates from a study of T-cell memory formation after mild COVID-19. Unmatched junction bases numbered 9, after V lost 4 bases and J lost 9 bases. The CDR3 totals 15 residues. Germline CDR1 LNHDA, CDR2 SQIVND (reference sequence). Study-level findings and limits: Later expanders leaned CD4+, whereas clones that contracted between day 15 and 85 were balanced CD4/CD8.

Using constant-segment primers, 5'RACE produced TCR alpha and TCR beta cDNA libraries carrying sample barcodes and UMIs. In TCRdb, the 5' RACE reads were re-called with MiXCR into one record per CDR3 protein. This sample has some 160,000 distinct CDR3 sequences, with around 13% found just once. A word on this clonotype: The antigen is undetermined.

The V and J genes are TRBV19 and TRBJ2-1; 10 nucleotides line up with TRBD1. This sequence was found in a man aged 18 to 35 who had mild COVID-19 (a few samples of this study predate the infection). Cell type and time point are not known. Sample: PBMCs or a T cell subset sorted from them (not recorded which). The CDR3 here is CASSKDRGLVGEQFF. DNA for the CDR3: TGTGCCAGTAGTAAGGACAGGGGGTTGGTCGGTGAGCAGTTCTTC.